This TCR beta chain was identified in a study of T cell changes during pregnancy in multiple sclerosis. Losses at the gene ends were 5 bases for V and 3 bases for J; bases not matched to a gene: 5. The CDR3 covers 14 residues. From germline, CDR1 is SGHTS and CDR2 YDEGEE. Produced via immunoSEQ multiplex PCR; TCRdb's table is partial and in-frame only. The table shows roughly 38,000 clones, with about nine tenths occurring only once. The source was CD8+ T cells from peripheral blood mononuclear cells, collected before pregnancy. The receptor was isolated from a female donor with multiple sclerosis, enrolled in a pregnancy study. The chain uses TRBV5-8 and TRBJ1-5, with TRBD1 identical over 7 bases. The CDR3 coding sequence is TGTGCCAGCAGGTTGACAGGGCACAATCAGCCCCAGCATTTT. This translates into CASRLTGHNQPQHF.